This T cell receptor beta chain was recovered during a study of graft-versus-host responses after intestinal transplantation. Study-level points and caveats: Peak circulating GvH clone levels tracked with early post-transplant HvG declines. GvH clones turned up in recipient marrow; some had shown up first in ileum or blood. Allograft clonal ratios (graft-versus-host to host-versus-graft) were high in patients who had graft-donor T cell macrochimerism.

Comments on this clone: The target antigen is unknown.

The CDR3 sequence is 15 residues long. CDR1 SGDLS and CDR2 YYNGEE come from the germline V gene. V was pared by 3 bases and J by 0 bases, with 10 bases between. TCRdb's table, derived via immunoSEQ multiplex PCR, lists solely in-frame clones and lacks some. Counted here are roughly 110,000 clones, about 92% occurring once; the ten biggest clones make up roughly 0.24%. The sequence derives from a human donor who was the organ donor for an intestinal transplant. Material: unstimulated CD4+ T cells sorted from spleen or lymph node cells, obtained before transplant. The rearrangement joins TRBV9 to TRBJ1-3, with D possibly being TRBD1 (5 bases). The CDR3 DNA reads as TGTGCCAGCAGCGAGAGGGGAGGCTCTGGAAACACCATATATTTT. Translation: CASSERGGSGNTIYF.